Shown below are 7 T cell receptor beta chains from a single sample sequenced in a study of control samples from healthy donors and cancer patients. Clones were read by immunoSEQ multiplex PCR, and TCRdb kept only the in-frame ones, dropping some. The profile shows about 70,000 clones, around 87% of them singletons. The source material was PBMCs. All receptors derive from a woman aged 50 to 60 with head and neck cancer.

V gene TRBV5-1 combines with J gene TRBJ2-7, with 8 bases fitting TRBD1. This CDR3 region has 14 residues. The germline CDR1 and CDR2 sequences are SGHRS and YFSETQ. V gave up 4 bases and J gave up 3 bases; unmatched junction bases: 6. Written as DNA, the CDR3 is TGCGCCAGCAGCCCCGACAGGGGAGACTACGAGCAGTACTTC. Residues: CASSPDRGDYEQYF.

CDR3 residues: CASSPQGGYHGDYGYTF. Written as DNA, the CDR3 is TGCGCCAGCAGTCCTCAGGGGGGTTACCACGGGGACTATGGCTACACCTTC. The chain employs TRBV23-1 and TRBJ1-2, with 7 bases lining up with TRBD1. TRBV23-1 has ORF status, its function being uncertain. The ends lost 4 bases at V and 3 bases at J; junction bases unmatched: 14. This CDR3 comprises 17 residues.

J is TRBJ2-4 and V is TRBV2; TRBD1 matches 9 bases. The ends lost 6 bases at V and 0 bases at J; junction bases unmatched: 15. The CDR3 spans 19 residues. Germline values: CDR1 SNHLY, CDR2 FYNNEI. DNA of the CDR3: TGTGCCAGCAGCGGGACAGGGTGGAATAGGTCAATAGCCAAAAACATTCAGTACTTC. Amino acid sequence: CASSGTGWNRSIAKNIQYF. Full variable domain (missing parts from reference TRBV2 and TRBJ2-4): EPEVTQTPSHQVTQMGQEVILRCVPISNHLYFYWYRQILGQKVEFLVSFYNNEISEKSEIFDDQFSVERPDGSNFTLKIRSTKLEDSAMYFCASSGTGWNRSIAKNIQYFGAGTRLSVL.

The CDR3 bases are TGTGCCAGCAGCTTGGCCGACAGGGGACCCCTCCACTTT. Amino acid sequence: CASSLADRGPLHF. The chain uses TRBV5-4 and TRBJ1-6; TRBD1 matches 8 bases. CDR1 is SGHNT, CDR2 YYREEE, per germline (reference sequence). The CDR3 length is 13 residues. With 0 bases clipped from V and 12 bases from J, the junction kept 2 bases outside the gene matches.

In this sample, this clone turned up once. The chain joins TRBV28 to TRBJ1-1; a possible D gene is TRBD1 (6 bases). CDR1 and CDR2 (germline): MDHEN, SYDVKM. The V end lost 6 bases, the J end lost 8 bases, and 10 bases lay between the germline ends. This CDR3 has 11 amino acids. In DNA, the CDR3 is TGTGCCAGCAGAGGGGGATGGGAAGCTTTCTTT. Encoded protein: CASRGGWEAFF. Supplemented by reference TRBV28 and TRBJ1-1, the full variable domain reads DVKVTQSSRYLVKRTGEKVFLECVQDMDHENMFWYRQDPGLGLRLIYFSYDVKMKEKGDIPEGYSVSREKKERFSLILESASTNQTSMYLCASRGGWEAFFGQGTRLTVV.

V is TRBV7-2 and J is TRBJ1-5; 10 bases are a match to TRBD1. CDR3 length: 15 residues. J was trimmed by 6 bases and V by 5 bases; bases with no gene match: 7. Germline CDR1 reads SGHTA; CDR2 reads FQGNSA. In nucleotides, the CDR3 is TGTGCCAGCAGCGACCGGGACAGGGGCCTTCAGCCCCAGCATTTT. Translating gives CASSDRDRGLQPQHF. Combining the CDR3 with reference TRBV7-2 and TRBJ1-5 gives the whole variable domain GAGVSQSPSNKVTEKGKDVELRCDPISGHTALYWYRQSLGQGLEFLIYFQGNSAPDKSGLPSDRFSAERTGGSVSTLTIQRTQQEDSAVYLCASSDRDRGLQPQHFGDGTRLSIL.

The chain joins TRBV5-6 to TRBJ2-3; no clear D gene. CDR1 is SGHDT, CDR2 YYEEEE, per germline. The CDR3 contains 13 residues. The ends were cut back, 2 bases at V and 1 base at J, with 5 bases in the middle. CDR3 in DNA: TGTGCCAGCAGCTTCTATCGCACAGATACGCAGTATTTT. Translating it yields CASSFYRTDTQYF.